The rows below give T cell receptor beta chains drawn from one sample of a study of blood T cell repertoires in COVID-19. Libraries were prepared by immunoSEQ multiplex PCR; TCRdb keeps only in-frame clonotypes and omits some of them. The profile shows 150,000 to 200,000 clones, roughly nine tenths of them singletons. The specimen was peripheral blood. The receptors were gathered from an older man with active or convalescent COVID-19. CDR3s include the opening cysteine and the closing phenylalanine or tryptophan. D genes are given only for firm matches.

D gene: NA
V gene: TRBV2
J gene: TRBJ1-2
CDR3 protein: CASETGRNYGYTF

D gene: TRBD2
V gene: TRBV2
J gene: TRBJ2-1
CDR3 protein: CASSVGGNYNEQFF

D gene: NA
V gene: TRBV7-9
J gene: TRBJ1-2
CDR3 protein: CASSLDGAGYGYTF

D gene: NA
V gene: TRBV9
J gene: TRBJ1-1
CDR3 protein: CASSVDWGGNTEAFF

D gene: TRBD1
V gene: TRBV5-5
J gene: TRBJ1-3
CDR3 protein: CASSTETGAGNTIYF

D gene: TRBD1
V gene: TRBV7-9
J gene: TRBJ1-3
CDR3 protein: CASRQTGGSGNTIYF

D gene: NA
V gene: TRBV29-1
J gene: TRBJ2-2
CDR3 protein: CSARHATGELFF

D gene: NA
V gene: TRBV6-2/TRBV6-3
J gene: TRBJ2-1
CDR3 protein: CASSYDSAPGSNEQFF

D gene: TRBD1
V gene: TRBV29-1
J gene: TRBJ1-2
CDR3 protein: CSVEGTGGVYGYTF

D gene: TRBD2
V gene: TRBV9
J gene: TRBJ2-3
CDR3 protein: CASSVVGGGAFRTDTQYF

D gene: NA
V gene: TRBV11-3
J gene: TRBJ2-3
CDR3 protein: CASSSTRTDTQYF

D gene: TRBD2
V gene: TRBV3-1/TRBV3-2
J gene: TRBJ2-7
CDR3 protein: CASSQDVGSGGYEQYF

D gene: NA
V gene: TRBV6-5
J gene: TRBJ1-3
CDR3 protein: CASSIRVSGNTIYF

D gene: NA
V gene: TRBV30
J gene: TRBJ2-6
CDR3 protein: CAWRAQGQGANVLTF

D gene: NA
V gene: TRBV30
J gene: TRBJ2-3
CDR3 protein: CAWNSGSRLPSTDTQYF

D gene: NA
V gene: TRBV18
J gene: TRBJ2-2
CDR3 protein: CASSRLMEVATGELFF

D gene: TRBD1
V gene: TRBV28
J gene: TRBJ1-6
CDR3 protein: CASSFWIRNRGPSPLHF

D gene: TRBD1
V gene: TRBV3-1/TRBV3-2
J gene: TRBJ1-3
CDR3 protein: CASSLGQGGNTIYF

D gene: TRBD2
V gene: TRBV30
J gene: TRBJ2-1
CDR3 protein: CAWSQGLAGVGEQFF

D gene: NA
V gene: TRBV7-6
J gene: TRBJ2-3
CDR3 protein: CASSAHGVADTQYF

D gene: NA
V gene: TRBV14
J gene: TRBJ2-3
CDR3 protein: CASSPTVRDTDTQYF

D gene: NA
V gene: TRBV10-3
J gene: TRBJ1-5
CDR3 protein: CAIKGFEDQPQHF

D gene: TRBD1
V gene: TRBV7-8
J gene: TRBJ2-1
CDR3 protein: CASSPRTGESQFF

D gene: TRBD2
V gene: TRBV11-3
J gene: TRBJ2-3
CDR3 protein: CASSEGLASTDTQYF

D gene: TRBD2
V gene: TRBV28
J gene: TRBJ2-1
CDR3 protein: CASSSPGGSNEQFF

D gene: NA
V gene: TRBV6-2/TRBV6-3
J gene: TRBJ2-7
CDR3 protein: CASSSILDYEQYF

D gene: NA
V gene: TRBV12-3/TRBV12-4
J gene: TRBJ1-1
CDR3 protein: CASSSAGSTEAFF

D gene: TRBD1
V gene: TRBV6-2/TRBV6-3
J gene: TRBJ2-7
CDR3 protein: CASSYAAAGGGNEQYF

D gene: TRBD1
V gene: TRBV28
J gene: TRBJ2-1
CDR3 protein: CASSLISGQAGNEQFF

D gene: TRBD1
V gene: TRBV10-3
J gene: TRBJ1-5
CDR3 protein: CAIKDREDQPQHF